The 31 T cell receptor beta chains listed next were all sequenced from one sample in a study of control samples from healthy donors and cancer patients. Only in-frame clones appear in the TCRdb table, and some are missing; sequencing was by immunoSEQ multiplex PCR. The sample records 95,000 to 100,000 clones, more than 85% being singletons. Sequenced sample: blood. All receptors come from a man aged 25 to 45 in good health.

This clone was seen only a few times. CDR3 region: CASSLRTGHTEAFF. The CDR3 nucleotides are TGCGCCAGCAGCCTCCGGACAGGGCACACTGAAGCTTTCTTT. The chain has TRBV4-1 and TRBJ1-1; 8 positions agree with TRBD1. The CDR3 contains 14 residues. V was pared by 4 bases and J by 3 bases, with 4 bases of the junction left unmatched. CDR1 MGHRA and CDR2 YSYEKL come from the germline V gene.

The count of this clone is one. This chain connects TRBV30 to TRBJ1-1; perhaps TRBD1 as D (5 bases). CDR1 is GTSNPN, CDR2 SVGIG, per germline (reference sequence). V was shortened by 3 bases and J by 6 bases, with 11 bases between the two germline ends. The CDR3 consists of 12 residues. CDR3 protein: CAWSRVDAEAFF. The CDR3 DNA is TGTGCCTGGAGCAGGGTGGACGCTGAAGCTTTCTTT. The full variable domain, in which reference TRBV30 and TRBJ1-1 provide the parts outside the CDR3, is SQTIHQWPATLVQPVGSPLSLECTVEGTSNPNLYWYRQAAGRGLQLLFYSVGIGQISSEVPQNLSASRPQDRQFILSSKKLLLSDSGFYLCAWSRVDAEAFFGQGTRLTVV.

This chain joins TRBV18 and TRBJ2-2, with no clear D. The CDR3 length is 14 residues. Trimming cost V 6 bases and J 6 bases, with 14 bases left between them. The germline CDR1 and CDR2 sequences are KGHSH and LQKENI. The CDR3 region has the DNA TGTGCCAGCTCGGAAGGACGATACTCCGGGGAGCTGTTTTTT. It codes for CASSEGRYSGELFF.

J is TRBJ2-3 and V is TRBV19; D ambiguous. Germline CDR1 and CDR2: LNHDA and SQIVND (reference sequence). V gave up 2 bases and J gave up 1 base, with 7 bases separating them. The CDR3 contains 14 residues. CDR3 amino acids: CASSIRLGTDTQYF. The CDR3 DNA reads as TGTGCCAGTAGTATAAGACTGGGCACAGATACGCAGTATTTT.

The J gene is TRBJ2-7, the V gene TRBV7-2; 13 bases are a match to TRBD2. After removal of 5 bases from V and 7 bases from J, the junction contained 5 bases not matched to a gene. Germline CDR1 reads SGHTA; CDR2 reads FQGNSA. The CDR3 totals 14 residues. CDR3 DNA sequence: TGTGCCAGCAGCCCCGGACTAGCGGGAGAAGAGCAGTACTTC. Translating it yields CASSPGLAGEEQYF.

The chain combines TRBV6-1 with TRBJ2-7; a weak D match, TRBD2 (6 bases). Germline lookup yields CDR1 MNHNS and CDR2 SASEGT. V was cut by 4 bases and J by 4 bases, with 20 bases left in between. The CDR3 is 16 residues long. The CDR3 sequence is CASSAARREGVYEQYF. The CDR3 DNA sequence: TGTGCCAGCAGTGCAGCCCGGAGGGAAGGGGTTTACGAGCAGTACTTC.

The CDR3 DNA follows: TGTGCCAGCAGCCACGGACAGGCACTCTCTGGGGCCAACGTCCTGACTTTC. Amino acids: CASSHGQALSGANVLTF. The V call is TRBV7-2, the J call TRBJ2-6; TRBD1 agrees at 7 bases. The V gene's germline CDR1 is SGHTA and CDR2 FQGNSA. The CDR3 is made up of 17 amino acids. After removal of 5 bases from V and 0 bases from J, the junction contained 7 bases not matched to a gene.

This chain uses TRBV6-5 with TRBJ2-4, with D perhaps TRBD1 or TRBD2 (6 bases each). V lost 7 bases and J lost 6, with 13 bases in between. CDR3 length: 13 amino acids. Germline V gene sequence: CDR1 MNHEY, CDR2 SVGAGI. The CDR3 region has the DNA TGTGCCAGCACCTCGGGGGCCCTAAACATTCAGTACTTC. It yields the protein CASTSGALNIQYF.

CDR3 sequence (DNA): TGTGCCTGGAGTCTCAAGACAGGTTTTGGAAACACCATATATTTT. It yields the protein CAWSLKTGFGNTIYF. V and J are TRBV30 and TRBJ1-3; D may be TRBD1 (6 bases). V was cut by 2 bases and J by 3 bases, with 14 bases left in between. CDR1 and CDR2 from the germline V gene are GTSNPN and SVGIG (reference sequence). CDR3 length: 15 residues.

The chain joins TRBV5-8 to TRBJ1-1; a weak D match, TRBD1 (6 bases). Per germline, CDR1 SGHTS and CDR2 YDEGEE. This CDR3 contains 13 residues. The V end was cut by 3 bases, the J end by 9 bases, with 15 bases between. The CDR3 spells CASSYLGTGQAFF. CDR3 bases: TGTGCCAGCAGCTACTTGGGAACAGGGCAAGCTTTCTTT. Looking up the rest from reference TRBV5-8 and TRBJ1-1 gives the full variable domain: EAGVTQSPTHLIKTRGQQATLRCSPISGHTSVYWYQQALGLGLQFLLWYDEGEERNRGNFPPRFSGRQFPNYSSELNVNALELEDSALYLCASSYLGTGQAFFGQGTRLTVV.

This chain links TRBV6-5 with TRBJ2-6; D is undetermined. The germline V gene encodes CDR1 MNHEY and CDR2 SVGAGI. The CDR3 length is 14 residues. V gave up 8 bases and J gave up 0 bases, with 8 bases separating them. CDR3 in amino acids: CASSDRSGANVLTF. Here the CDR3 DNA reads TGTGCCAGCTCCGATCGCTCTGGGGCCAACGTCCTGACTTTC.

CDR3 region: CATRRGGNTEAFF. CDR3 DNA: TGTGCCACCCGCCGGGGAGGGAACACTGAAGCTTTCTTT. The chain links TRBV5-4 to TRBJ1-1; D remains ambiguous. CDR1 is SGHNT and CDR2 is YYREEE in the germline V gene (reference sequence). The CDR3 sequence is 13 residues long. V was shortened by 9 bases and J by 1 base, with 13 bases between the two germline ends.

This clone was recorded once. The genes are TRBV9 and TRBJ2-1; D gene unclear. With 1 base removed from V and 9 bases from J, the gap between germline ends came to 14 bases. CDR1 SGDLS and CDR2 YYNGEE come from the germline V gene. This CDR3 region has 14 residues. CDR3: CASSVFNSLGEQFF. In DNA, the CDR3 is TGTGCCAGCAGCGTATTCAATAGCCTGGGTGAGCAGTTCTTC.

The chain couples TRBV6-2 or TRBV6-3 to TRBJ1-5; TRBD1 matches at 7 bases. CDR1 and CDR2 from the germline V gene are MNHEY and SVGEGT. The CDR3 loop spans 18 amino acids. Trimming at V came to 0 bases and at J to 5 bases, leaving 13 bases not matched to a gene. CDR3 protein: CASSYSFNKGAVYQPQHF. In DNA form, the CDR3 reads TGTGCCAGCAGTTACTCCTTTAATAAGGGGGCTGTGTATCAGCCCCAGCATTTT.

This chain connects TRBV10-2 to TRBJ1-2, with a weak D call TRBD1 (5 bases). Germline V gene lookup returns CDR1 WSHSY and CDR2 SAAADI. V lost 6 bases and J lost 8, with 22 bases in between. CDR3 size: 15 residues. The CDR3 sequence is CASRPSGTPGEGYTF. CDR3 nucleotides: TGCGCCAGCAGGCCTTCCGGGACCCCAGGAGAAGGCTACACCTTC.

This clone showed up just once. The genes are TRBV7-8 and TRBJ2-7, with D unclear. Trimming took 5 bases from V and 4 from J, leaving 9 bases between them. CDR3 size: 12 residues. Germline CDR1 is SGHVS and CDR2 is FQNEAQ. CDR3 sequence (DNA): TGTGCCAGCAGCGGAAAAGCTTACGAGCAGTACTTC. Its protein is CASSGKAYEQYF.

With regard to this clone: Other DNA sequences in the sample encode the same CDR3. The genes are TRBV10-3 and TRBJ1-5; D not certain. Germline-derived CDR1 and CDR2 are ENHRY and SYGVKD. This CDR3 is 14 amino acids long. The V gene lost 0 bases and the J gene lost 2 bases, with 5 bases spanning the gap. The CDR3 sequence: CAISESGGNQPQHF. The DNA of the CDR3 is TGTGCCATCAGTGAGTCTGGAGGCAATCAGCCCCAGCATTTT.

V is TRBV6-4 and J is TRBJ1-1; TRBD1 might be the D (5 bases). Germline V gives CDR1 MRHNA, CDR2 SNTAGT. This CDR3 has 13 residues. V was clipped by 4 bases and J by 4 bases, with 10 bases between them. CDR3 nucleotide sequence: TGTGCCAGCAGTGTAGACAGTGCCACTGAAGCTTTCTTT. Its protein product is CASSVDSATEAFF.

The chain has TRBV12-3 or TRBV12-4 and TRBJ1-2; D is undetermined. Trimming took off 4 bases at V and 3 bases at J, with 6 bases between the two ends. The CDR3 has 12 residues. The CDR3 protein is CASSSDHYGYTF. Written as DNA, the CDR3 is TGTGCCAGCAGTTCCGACCACTATGGCTACACCTTC.

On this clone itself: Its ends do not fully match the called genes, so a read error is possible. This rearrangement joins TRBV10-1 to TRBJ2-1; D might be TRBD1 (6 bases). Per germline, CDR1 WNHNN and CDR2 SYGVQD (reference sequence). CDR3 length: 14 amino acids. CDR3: CASSEALGANEQLF. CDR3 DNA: TGCGCCAGCAGTGAGGCTCTGGGGGCGAATGAGCAGCTCTTC.

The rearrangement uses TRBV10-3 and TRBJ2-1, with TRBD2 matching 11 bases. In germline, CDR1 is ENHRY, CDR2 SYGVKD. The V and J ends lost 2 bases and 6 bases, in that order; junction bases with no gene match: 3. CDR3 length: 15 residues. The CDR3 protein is CAISEISGGANEQFF. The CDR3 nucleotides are TGTGCCATCAGTGAGATTAGCGGGGGGGCCAATGAGCAGTTCTTC.

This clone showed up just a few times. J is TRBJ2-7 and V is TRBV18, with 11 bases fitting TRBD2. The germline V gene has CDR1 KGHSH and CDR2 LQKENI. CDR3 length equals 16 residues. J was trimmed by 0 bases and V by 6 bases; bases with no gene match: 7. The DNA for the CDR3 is TGTGCCAGCTCTCCGATAGCGGGAGGGAACTCCTACGAGCAGTACTTC. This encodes CASSPIAGGNSYEQYF.

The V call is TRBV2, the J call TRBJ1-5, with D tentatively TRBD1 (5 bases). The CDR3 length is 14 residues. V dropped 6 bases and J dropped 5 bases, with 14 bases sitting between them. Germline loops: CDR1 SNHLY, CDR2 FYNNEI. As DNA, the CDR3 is TGTGCCAGCAGGGACGGGACTGCGGATCAGCCCCAGCATTTT. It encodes CASRDGTADQPQHF.

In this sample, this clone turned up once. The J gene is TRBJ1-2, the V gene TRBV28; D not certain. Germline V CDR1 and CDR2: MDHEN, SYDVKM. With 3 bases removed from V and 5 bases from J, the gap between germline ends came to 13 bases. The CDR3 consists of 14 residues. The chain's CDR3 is CASSFGSGFYGYTF. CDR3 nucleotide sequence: TGTGCCAGCAGTTTCGGCAGCGGGTTTTATGGCTACACCTTC.

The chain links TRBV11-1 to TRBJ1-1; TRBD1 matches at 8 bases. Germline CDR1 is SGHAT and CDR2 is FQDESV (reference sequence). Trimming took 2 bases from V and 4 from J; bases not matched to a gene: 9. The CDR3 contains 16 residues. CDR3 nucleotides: TGTGCCAGCAGCTTAATACCCTCAGGGGGCGTCACTGAAGCTTTCTTT. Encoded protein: CASSLIPSGGVTEAFF.

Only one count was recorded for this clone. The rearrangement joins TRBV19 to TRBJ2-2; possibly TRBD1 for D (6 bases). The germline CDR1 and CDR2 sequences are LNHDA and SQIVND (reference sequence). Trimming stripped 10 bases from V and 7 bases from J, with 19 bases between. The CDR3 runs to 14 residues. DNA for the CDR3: TGTGCCATTGAAGACAGGAGAAGAGACGGGGAGCTGTTTTTT. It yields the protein CAIEDRRRDGELFF.

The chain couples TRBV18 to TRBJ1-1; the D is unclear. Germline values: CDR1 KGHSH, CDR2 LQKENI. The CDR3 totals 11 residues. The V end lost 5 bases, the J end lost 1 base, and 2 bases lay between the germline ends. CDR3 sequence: CASSANTEAFF. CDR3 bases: TGTGCCAGCTCAGCGAACACTGAAGCTTTCTTT.

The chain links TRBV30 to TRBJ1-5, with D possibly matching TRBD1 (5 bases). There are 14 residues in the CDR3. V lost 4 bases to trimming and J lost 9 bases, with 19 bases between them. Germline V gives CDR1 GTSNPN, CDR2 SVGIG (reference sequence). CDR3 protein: CAWTQTGQSGPQHF. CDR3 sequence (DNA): TGTGCCTGGACCCAAACAGGTCAAAGCGGGCCCCAGCATTTT.

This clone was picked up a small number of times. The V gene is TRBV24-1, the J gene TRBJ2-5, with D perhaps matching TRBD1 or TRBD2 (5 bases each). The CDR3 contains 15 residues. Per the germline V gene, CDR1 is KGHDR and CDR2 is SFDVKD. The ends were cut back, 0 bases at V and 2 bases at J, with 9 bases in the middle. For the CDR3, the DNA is TGTGCCACCAGTGATTTGGGGGGTAAACAAGAGACCCAGTACTTC. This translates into CATSDLGGKQETQYF.

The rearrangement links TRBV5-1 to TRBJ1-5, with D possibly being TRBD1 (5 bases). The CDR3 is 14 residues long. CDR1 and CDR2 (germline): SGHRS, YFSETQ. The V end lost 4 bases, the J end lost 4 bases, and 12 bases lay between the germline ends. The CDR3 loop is CASSPIGGNQPQHF. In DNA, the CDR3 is TGCGCCAGCAGCCCAATTGGGGGGAATCAGCCCCAGCATTTT. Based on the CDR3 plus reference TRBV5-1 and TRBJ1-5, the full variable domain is KAGVTQTPRYLIKTRGQQVTLSCSPISGHRSVSWYQQTPGQGLQFLFEYFSETQRNKGNFPGRFSGRQFSNSRSEMNVSTLELGDSALYLCASSPIGGNQPQHFGDGTRLSIL.

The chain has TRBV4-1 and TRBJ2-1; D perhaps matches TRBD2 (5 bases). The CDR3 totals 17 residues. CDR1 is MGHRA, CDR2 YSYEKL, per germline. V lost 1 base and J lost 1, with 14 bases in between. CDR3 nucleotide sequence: TGCGCCAGCAGCCAAGGGAGCGGCCAGTCATCCTACAATGAGCAGTTCTTC. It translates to CASSQGSGQSSYNEQFF.